Listed below are T cell receptor beta chains from one sample, sequenced in a study of blood T cell repertoires in COVID-19. The data were produced by immunoSEQ multiplex PCR, yet TCRdb's version contains in-frame clones alone and is incomplete. The table shows a few hundred thousand clones, with around 87% occurring only once. Sequences were obtained from peripheral blood. These receptors all stem from a man in his late teens or twenties with active or convalescent COVID-19. CDR3s include the opening cysteine and the closing phenylalanine or tryptophan.

>15|TRBV2|TRBJ1-6
CASRDTGTGVSPLHF
>13|TRBV19|TRBJ2-7
CASNAQGANEQYF
>16|TRBV6-5|TRBJ2-4
CASSYSGLAAKNIQYF
>13|TRBV12-3/TRBV12-4|TRBJ1-1
CASSLAGTVEAFF
>12|TRBV6-5|TRBJ2-7
CASRDTLYEQYF
>13|TRBV30|TRBJ1-1
CAWSEGATTEAFF
>16|TRBV7-6|TRBJ2-1
CASSPYSGTSYNEQFF
>13|TRBV30|TRBJ2-2
CAWSWQVTGELFF
>13|TRBV5-4|TRBJ2-1
CASSTISSNEQFF
>15|TRBV6-5|TRBJ2-7
CASSYLPGASYEQYF
>16|TRBV4-1|TRBJ2-1
CASSQPRSGGRYEQFF
>19|TRBV6-6|TRBJ1-6
CASSQPSWQGNTARSPLHF
>14|TRBV11-2|TRBJ2-7
CASSMGQGGYEQYF
>22|TRBV3-1/TRBV3-2|TRBJ1-6
CASSQDWRDRSFLGSFNSPLHF
>13|TRBV30|TRBJ1-5
CAWSLRGVQPQHF
>17|TRBV7-2|TRBJ2-2
CASSFRSLTSGTGELFF
>15|TRBV6-5|TRBJ1-5
CASSYSSRVGQPQHF
>13|TRBV2|TRBJ1-1
CASSWEKKAEAFF
>14|TRBV5-5|TRBJ2-7
CASSLSSQDYEQYF
>14|TRBV7-9|TRBJ2-2
CASSSRGNTGELFF
>15|TRBV7-9|TRBJ2-3
CASCWGQGDTDTQYF
>13|TRBV14|TRBJ1-1
CASSQQGNTEAFF
>13|TRBV11-2|TRBJ2-5
CASSIDRVETQYF
>14|TRBV6-5|TRBJ1-2
CASSYSLANYGYTF
>14|TRBV7-9|TRBJ2-2
CASSPRTGIGELFF
>16|TRBV24-1|TRBJ1-3
CATSAGAVGTGNTIYF
>15|TRBV3-1/TRBV3-2|TRBJ1-3
CASSQDGQGGNTIYF
>14|TRBV9|TRBJ1-2
CASRPGTGNYGYTF
>15|TRBV7-9|TRBJ1-6
CASSSLKGPAGPLHF
>16|TRBV5-6|TRBJ1-1
CASSFYGGPSNTEAFF
>15|TRBV28|TRBJ1-2
CASSRQTTEIYGYTF
>16|TRBV19|TRBJ2-2
CASTPLSGTDTGELFF
>18|TRBV9|TRBJ2-6
CASSAGGSVPPGANVLTF
>13|TRBV7-9|TRBJ1-2
CASSSQGDYGYTF
>17|TRBV28|TRBJ1-4
CASSPGTGVLTNEKLFF
>13|TRBV12-3/TRBV12-4|TRBJ1-2
CASSGQGNYGYTF
>13|TRBV18|TRBJ2-6
CASFLSWANVLTF
>14|TRBV7-3|TRBJ1-2
CASSFATPLYGYTF
>13|TRBV29-1|TRBJ2-7
CSIRGQGAYEQYF
>12|TRBV7-2|TRBJ1-2
CASSPTGNGYTF
>15|TRBV25-1|TRBJ1-1
CASSARGHRDTEAFF
>13|TRBV28|TRBJ1-2
CASSYGGLYGYTF
>15|TRBV5-1|TRBJ1-1
CASSFDPGQNTEAFF
>15|TRBV6-5|TRBJ2-2
CASSHYLDSAGELFF
>13|TRBV12-3/TRBV12-4|TRBJ1-2
CASSEKRDYGYTF